These 19 T cell receptor beta chains originate from one sample sequenced in a study of blood T cells in healthy people across ages. A sample-barcoded 5' primer and a J-beta primer mix were used in a second PCR of about 6 to 12 cycles. TCRdb reanalysed the 5' RACE reads using MiXCR and keeps one entry per CDR3 protein. The table includes about 1.4 million distinct CDR3 sequences, around 55% detected once. The sequencing sample was made of blood. All receptors come from a man between 18 and 29 years old in good health.

The chain has TRBV28 and TRBJ1-2; D gene uncertain. CDR1 MDHEN and CDR2 SYDVKM come from the germline V gene. The CDR3 is made up of 12 amino acids. V lost 7 bases, J lost 6 bases, and 12 bases lay in between. As DNA, the CDR3 is TGTGCCAGCACCCGAAGGACTAATGGCTACACCTTC. Translation gives CASTRRTNGYTF.

The table lists this clonotype with a count of one. The rearrangement uses TRBV24-1 and TRBJ2-2; possible D gene TRBD1, 6 bases. Per the germline V gene, CDR1 is KGHDR and CDR2 is SFDVKD. V lost 2 bases to trimming and J lost 1 base, with 10 bases between them. CDR3 size: 16 residues. The CDR3 sequence is CATSDYPTGNTGELFF. The CDR3 nucleotides are TGTGCCACCAGTGATTACCCGACAGGGAACACCGGGGAGCTGTTTTTT.

J is TRBJ2-2 and V is TRBV29-1; D is uncertain. With 5 bases removed from V and 3 bases from J, the gap between germline ends came to 4 bases. Per the germline V gene, CDR1 is SQVTM and CDR2 is ANQGSEA. This CDR3 is built from 11 residues. CDR3 sequence: CSVYYTGELFF. DNA of the CDR3: TGCAGCGTTTACTACACCGGGGAGCTGTTTTTT.

V and J are TRBV27 and TRBJ2-5, with D unresolved. In germline, CDR1 is MNHEY, CDR2 SMNVEV (reference sequence). The V and J ends lost 2 bases and 3 bases respectively, with 7 bases between them. The CDR3 consists of 13 residues. In DNA, the CDR3 is TGTGCCAGCAGTTTACTCCGGGAAGAGACCCAGTACTTC. It specifies CASSLLREETQYF.

The chain carries TRBV6-5 and TRBJ2-1; maybe TRBD2 (5 bases). V was trimmed by 2 bases and J by 4 bases, leaving 9 bases between them. CDR3 length: 14 residues. CDR1 is MNHEY, CDR2 SVGAGI, per germline. The CDR3 DNA is TGTGCCAGCAGTTACACCGGAGGATACAATGAGCAGTTCTTC. Its protein is CASSYTGGYNEQFF.

The rearrangement uses TRBV6-5 and TRBJ2-3, with unresolved D. V was trimmed by 0 bases and J by 4 bases, leaving 8 bases between them. The CDR3 is 14 residues long. Germline values: CDR1 MNHEY, CDR2 SVGAGI. CDR3: CASSYSHGSDTQYF. In DNA form, the CDR3 reads TGTGCCAGCAGTTACTCACATGGGTCAGATACGCAGTATTTT.

The V gene is TRBV6-2 or TRBV6-3, the J gene TRBJ2-3; D might be TRBD1 or TRBD2, each matching 5 bases. Germline V CDR1 and CDR2: MNHEY, SVGEGT. Trimming pared 6 bases from V and 9 bases from J, leaving 13 bases between. The CDR3 is 12 amino acids. In DNA, the CDR3 is TGTGCCAGCAGGGCCCAAGGGACCACGCAGTATTTT. As protein: CASRAQGTTQYF.

This clonotype was counted a few times. The genes are TRBV29-1 and TRBJ1-2, with TRBD1 identical over 8 bases. Germline assignment: CDR1 SQVTM and CDR2 ANQGSEA. The J segment lost 3 bases and the V segment lost 3 bases, leaving 3 bases of the junction unmatched. The CDR3 is 13 residues long. In nucleotides, the CDR3 is TGCAGCGTTGAGTACAGGGGGGACTATGGCTACACCTTC. The encoded protein is CSVEYRGDYGYTF.

This clonotype occurred a few times. The chain joins TRBV29-1 to TRBJ1-2; 8 nucleotides match TRBD1. From germline, CDR1 is SQVTM and CDR2 ANQGSEA. The V gene end was trimmed by 6 bases and the J gene end by 4 bases; junction bases not matched to a gene: 13. The CDR3 is made up of 15 amino acids. Written as DNA, the CDR3 is TGCAGCGTCCCAGCTCCGGGACAGGAGTCCTATGGCTACACCTTC. This codes for CSVPAPGQESYGYTF. The whole variable domain, filled in from reference TRBV29-1 and TRBJ1-2, reads SAVISQKPSRDICQRGTSLTIQCQVDSQVTMMFWYRQQPGQSLTLIATANQGSEATYESGFVIDKFPISRPNLTFSTLTVSNMSPEDSSIYLCSVPAPGQESYGYTFGSGTRLTVV.

J is TRBJ2-2 and V is TRBV7-2, with 8 bases aligning to TRBD2. Germline V gene lookup returns CDR1 SGHTA and CDR2 FQGNSA. The length of the CDR3 is 16 residues. V was pared by 5 bases and J by 0 bases, with 5 bases of the junction left unmatched. The CDR3 DNA follows: TGTGCCAGCAGCCCACGGGGGGGTTCGAACACCGGGGAGCTGTTTTTT. Translated, it gives CASSPRGGSNTGELFF.

The chain couples TRBV5-5 to TRBJ2-1, with 10 positions matching TRBD2. CDR1 is SGHKS and CDR2 is YYEKEE in the germline V gene (reference sequence). This CDR3 contains 21 residues. Unmatched junction bases numbered 16, after V lost 1 base and J lost 0 bases. The CDR3 region is CASSLSPVVSGRRSSYNEQFF. The CDR3 region has the DNA TGTGCCAGCAGCTTGTCTCCTGTTGTTAGCGGGAGGCGGAGCTCCTACAATGAGCAGTTCTTC.

V usage is TRBV10-3 and J usage is TRBJ2-1, with TRBD2 matching 8 bases. In germline, CDR1 is ENHRY, CDR2 SYGVKD. CDR3 length equals 15 residues. V shed 4 bases and J 5 bases; nucleotides not matched to a gene: 7. CDR3 protein: CAISGPGGDNNEQFF. DNA for the CDR3: TGTGCCATCAGTGGCCCCGGGGGGGACAACAATGAGCAGTTCTTC.

The V call is TRBV12-3 or TRBV12-4, the J call TRBJ2-3; TRBD2 aligns across 14 bases. The length of the CDR3 is 18 residues. With V trimmed by 4 bases and J by 2 bases, 8 bases remained unmatched. In DNA, the CDR3 is TGTGCCAGCAGTTACCTCGGGACTAGCGGGGGATCCACAGATACGCAGTATTTT. Translating gives CASSYLGTSGGSTDTQYF.

The chain links TRBV20-1 to TRBJ1-1, with D unclear. This CDR3 has 11 residues. Trimming took off 6 bases at V and 5 bases at J, with 10 bases between the two ends. Per germline, CDR1 DFQATT and CDR2 SNEGSKA (reference sequence). The DNA for the CDR3 is TGCAGTGCCCCGAAGGATACTGAAGCTTTCTTT. Translating gives CSAPKDTEAFF.

The chain uses TRBV3-1 and TRBJ2-4, with D tentatively TRBD1 or TRBD2 (6 bases each). V shed 1 base and J shed 1 base, with 8 bases lying between them. The CDR3 loop spans 15 amino acids. Germline V CDR1 and CDR2: LGHDT, YNNKEL (reference sequence). This CDR3 is CASSQAGAAKNIQYF. CDR3 bases: TGTGCCAGCAGCCAAGCGGGGGCGGCCAAAAACATTCAGTACTTC.

V usage is TRBV6-6 and J usage is TRBJ1-6; D ambiguous. Deletions cut 4 bases from V and 11 bases from J, with 12 bases between. Germline V CDR1 and CDR2: MNHNY, SVGAGI (reference sequence). The CDR3 spans 13 residues. The CDR3 nucleotides read TGTGCCAGCAGTTCGCACCCAGAGGCACCCCTCCACTTT. Its protein product is CASSSHPEAPLHF.

The V gene is TRBV20-1, the J gene TRBJ2-3; no clear D gene. CDR3 length: 13 amino acids. Trimming pared 6 bases from V and 2 bases from J, leaving 12 bases between. Germline V gene lookup returns CDR1 DFQATT and CDR2 SNEGSKA (reference sequence). CDR3 sequence reads: CSAPRRSTDTQYF. In nucleotides, the CDR3 is TGCAGTGCCCCCCGGCGATCCACAGATACGCAGTATTTT.

The chain joins TRBV6-5 to TRBJ1-6, with 8 positions matching TRBD1. In germline, CDR1 is MNHEY, CDR2 SVGAGI. The trim removed 5 bases at V and 7 bases at J, leaving 4 bases unmatched. This CDR3 spans 14 amino acids. The chain's CDR3 is CASSPTGVNSPLHF. Written as DNA, the CDR3 is TGTGCCAGCAGTCCGACAGGGGTCAATTCACCCCTCCACTTT.

The V gene is TRBV12-5, the J gene TRBJ2-3, with D tentatively TRBD1 or TRBD2 (5 bases each). The germline CDR1 and CDR2 sequences are LGHNT and FRNRAP. V was pared by 5 bases and J by 2 bases, with 11 bases between. This CDR3 is 14 amino acids long. The CDR3 region is CASGMGPNTDTQYF. DNA of the CDR3: TGTGCTAGTGGTATGGGACCGAACACAGATACGCAGTATTTT. The variable domain in full, with the rest retrieved from reference TRBV12-5 and TRBJ2-3, is DARVTQTPRHKVTEMGQEVTMRCQPILGHNTVFWYRQTMMQGLELLAYFRNRAPLDDSGMPKDRFSAEMPDATLATLKIQPSEPRDSAVYFCASGMGPNTDTQYFGPGTRLTVL.